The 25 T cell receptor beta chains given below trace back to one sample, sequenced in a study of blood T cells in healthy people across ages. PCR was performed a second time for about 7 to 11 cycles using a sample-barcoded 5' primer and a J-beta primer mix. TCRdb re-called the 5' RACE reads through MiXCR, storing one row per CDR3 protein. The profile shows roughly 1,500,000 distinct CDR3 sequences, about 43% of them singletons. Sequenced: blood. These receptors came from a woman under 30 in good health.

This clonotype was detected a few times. The CDR3 protein is CSAQEVQGAGYTF. CDR3 bases: TGCAGTGCTCAGGAAGTGCAGGGTGCTGGCTACACCTTC. The chain uses TRBV20-1 and TRBJ1-2; D is possibly TRBD1 (5 bases). CDR1 and CDR2 (germline): DFQATT, SNEGSKA (reference sequence). The V end lost 5 bases, the J end lost 7 bases, and 17 bases lay between the germline ends. The CDR3 totals 13 residues.

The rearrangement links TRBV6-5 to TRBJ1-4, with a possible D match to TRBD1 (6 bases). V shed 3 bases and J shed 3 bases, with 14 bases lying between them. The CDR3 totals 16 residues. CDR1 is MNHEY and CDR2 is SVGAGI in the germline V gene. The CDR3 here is CASSYNRDGANEKLFF. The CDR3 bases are TGTGCCAGCAGTTATAACAGGGACGGGGCTAATGAAAAACTGTTTTTT.

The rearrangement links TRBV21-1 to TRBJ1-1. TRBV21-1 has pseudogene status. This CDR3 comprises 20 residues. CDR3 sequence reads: CASSKGGGDGDSWMNTEAFF. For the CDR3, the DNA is TGTGCCAGCAGCAAAGGGGGAGGGGACGGGGATAGCTGGATGAACACTGAAGCTTTCTTT.

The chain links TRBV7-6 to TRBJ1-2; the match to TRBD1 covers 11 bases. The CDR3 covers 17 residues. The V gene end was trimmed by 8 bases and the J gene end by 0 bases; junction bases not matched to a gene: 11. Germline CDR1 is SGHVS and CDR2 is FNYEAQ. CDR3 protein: CASRRGTGGSTNYGYTF. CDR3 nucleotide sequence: TGTGCCAGCCGACGCGGGACAGGGGGTTCTACTAACTATGGCTACACCTTC.

CDR3 residues: CAWSGINEQFF. In DNA, the CDR3 is TGTGCCTGGAGTGGGATCAATGAGCAGTTCTTC. The chain uses TRBV30 and TRBJ2-1; D is unresolved. Trimming stripped 1 base from V and 6 bases from J, with 4 bases between. Per the germline V gene, CDR1 is GTSNPN and CDR2 is SVGIG (reference sequence). The CDR3 contains 11 residues. Variable domain in full (rest from reference TRBV30 and TRBJ2-1): SQTIHQWPATLVQPVGSPLSLECTVEGTSNPNLYWYRQAAGRGLQLLFYSVGIGQISSEVPQNLSASRPQDRQFILSSKKLLLSDSGFYLCAWSGINEQFFGPGTRLTVL.

Here the CDR3 reads CASSQVTGEQFF. The CDR3 DNA reads as TGCGCCAGCAGCCAAGTTACAGGTGAGCAGTTCTTC. This chain joins TRBV4-1 and TRBJ2-1; the D gene is possibly TRBD1 (5 bases). CDR3 length: 12 amino acids. Per germline, CDR1 MGHRA and CDR2 YSYEKL. The V end was cut by 1 base, the J end by 9 bases, with 7 bases between.

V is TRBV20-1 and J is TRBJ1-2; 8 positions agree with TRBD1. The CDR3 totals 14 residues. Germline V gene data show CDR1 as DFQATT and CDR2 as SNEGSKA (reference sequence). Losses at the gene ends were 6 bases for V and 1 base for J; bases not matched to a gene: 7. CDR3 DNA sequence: TGCAGTGCAGTGGACAGGGAGATTAACTATGGCTACACCTTC. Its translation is CSAVDREINYGYTF.

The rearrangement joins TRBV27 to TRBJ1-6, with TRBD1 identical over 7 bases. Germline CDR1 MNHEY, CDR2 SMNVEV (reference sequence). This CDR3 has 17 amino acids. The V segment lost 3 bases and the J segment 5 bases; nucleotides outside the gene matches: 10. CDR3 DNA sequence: TGTGCCAGCAGTTTTAGCTTCAGGGGGGAGGATAATTCACCCCTCCACTTT. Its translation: CASSFSFRGEDNSPLHF.

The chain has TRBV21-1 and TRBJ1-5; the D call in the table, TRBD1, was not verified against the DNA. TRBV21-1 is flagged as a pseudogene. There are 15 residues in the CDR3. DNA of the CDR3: TGTGCCAGCAGAACCGGGACAGGGTTTTTTCAGCCCCAGCATTTT. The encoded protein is CASRTGTGFFQPQHF.

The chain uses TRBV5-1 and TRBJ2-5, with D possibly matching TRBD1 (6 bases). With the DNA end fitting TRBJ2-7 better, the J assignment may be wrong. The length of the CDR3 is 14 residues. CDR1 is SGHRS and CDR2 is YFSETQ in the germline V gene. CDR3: CASTEMGAGYEQYF. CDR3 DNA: TGCGCCAGCACCGAAATGGGGGCCGGTTACGAGCAGTACTTC.

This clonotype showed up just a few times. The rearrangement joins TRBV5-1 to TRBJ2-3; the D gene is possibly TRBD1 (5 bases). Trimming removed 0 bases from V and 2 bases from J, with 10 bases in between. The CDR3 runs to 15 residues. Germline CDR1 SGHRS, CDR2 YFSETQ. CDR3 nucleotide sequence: TGCGCCAGCAGCTTGGCCGTTGGGGCCACAGATACGCAGTATTTT. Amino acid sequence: CASSLAVGATDTQYF. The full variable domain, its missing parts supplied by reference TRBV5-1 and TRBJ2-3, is KAGVTQTPRYLIKTRGQQVTLSCSPISGHRSVSWYQQTPGQGLQFLFEYFSETQRNKGNFPGRFSGRQFSNSRSEMNVSTLELGDSALYLCASSLAVGATDTQYFGPGTRLTVL.

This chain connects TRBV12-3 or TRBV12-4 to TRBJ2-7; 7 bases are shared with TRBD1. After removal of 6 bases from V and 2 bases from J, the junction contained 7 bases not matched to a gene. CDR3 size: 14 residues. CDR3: CASRTGTATYEQYF. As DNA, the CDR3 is TGTGCCAGCAGAACCGGGACAGCCACCTACGAGCAGTACTTC.

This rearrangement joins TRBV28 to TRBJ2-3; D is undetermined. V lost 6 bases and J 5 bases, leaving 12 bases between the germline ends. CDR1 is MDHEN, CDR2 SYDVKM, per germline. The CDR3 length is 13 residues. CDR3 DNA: TGTGCCAGCAGGGCCCCTAGGGAAGATACGCAGTATTTT. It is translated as CASRAPREDTQYF.

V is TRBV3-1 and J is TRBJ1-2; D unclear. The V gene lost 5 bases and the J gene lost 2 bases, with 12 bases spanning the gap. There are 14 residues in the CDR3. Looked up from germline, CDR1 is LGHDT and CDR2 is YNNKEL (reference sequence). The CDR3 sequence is CASSAGDSNYGYTF. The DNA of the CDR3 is TGTGCCAGCAGCGCTGGTGACTCGAACTATGGCTACACCTTC.

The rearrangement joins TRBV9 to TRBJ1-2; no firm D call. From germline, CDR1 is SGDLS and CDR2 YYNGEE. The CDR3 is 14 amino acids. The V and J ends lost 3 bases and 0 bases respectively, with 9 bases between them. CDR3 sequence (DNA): TGTGCCAGCAGCGCAGGCAGAGCTAACTATGGCTACACCTTC. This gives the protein CASSAGRANYGYTF.

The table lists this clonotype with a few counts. The CDR3 sequence is CASSLSSQGNQPQHF. The CDR3 nucleotides read TGTGCCAGCAGCCTCAGTTCCCAGGGGAATCAGCCCCAGCATTTT. The J gene is TRBJ1-5, the V gene TRBV27; possible D gene TRBD1, 6 bases. CDR1 is MNHEY, CDR2 SMNVEV, per germline (reference sequence). V lost 6 bases to trimming and J lost 4 bases, with 16 bases between them. The CDR3 is made up of 15 amino acids.

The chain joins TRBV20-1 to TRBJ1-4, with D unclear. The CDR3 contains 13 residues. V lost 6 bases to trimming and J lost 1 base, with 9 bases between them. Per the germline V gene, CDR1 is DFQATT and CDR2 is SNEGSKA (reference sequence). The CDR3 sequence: CSAVGLTNEKLFF. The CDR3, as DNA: TGCAGTGCGGTGGGCTTAACTAATGAAAAACTGTTTTTT.

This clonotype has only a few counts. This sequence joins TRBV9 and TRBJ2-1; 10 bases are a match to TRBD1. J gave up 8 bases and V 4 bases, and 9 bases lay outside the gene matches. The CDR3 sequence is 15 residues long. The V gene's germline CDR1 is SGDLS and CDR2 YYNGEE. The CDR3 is CASSFRDRGGDEQFF. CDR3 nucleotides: TGTGCCAGCAGCTTCCGGGACAGGGGAGGAGATGAGCAGTTCTTC.

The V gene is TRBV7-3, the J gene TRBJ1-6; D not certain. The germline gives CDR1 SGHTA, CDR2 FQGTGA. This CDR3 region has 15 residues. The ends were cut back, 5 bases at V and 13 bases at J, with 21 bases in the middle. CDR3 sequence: CASSIAAGGAIPLHF. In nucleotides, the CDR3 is TGTGCCAGCAGCATAGCGGCCGGCGGAGCTATCCCCCTCCACTTT.

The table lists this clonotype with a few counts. CDR3 region: CASRERGGSTSTDTQYF. Here the CDR3 DNA reads TGTGCCAGCAGGGAGCGGGGGGGTTCAACTAGCACAGATACGCAGTATTTT. This rearrangement joins TRBV12-3 or TRBV12-4 to TRBJ2-3; 10 nucleotides agree with TRBD2. V lost 6 bases to trimming and J lost 0 bases; unmatched junction nucleotides: 9. This CDR3 spans 17 amino acids.

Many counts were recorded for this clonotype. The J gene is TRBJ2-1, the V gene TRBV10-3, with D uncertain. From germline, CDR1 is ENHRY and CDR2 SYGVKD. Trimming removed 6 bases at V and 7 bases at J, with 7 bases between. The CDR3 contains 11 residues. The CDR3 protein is CAIRATNEQFF. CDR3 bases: TGTGCCATCAGGGCAACGAATGAGCAGTTCTTC.

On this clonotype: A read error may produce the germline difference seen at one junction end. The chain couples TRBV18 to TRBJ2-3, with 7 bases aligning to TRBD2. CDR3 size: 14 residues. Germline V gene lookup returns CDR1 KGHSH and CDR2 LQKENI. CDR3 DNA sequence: TGTGCCGGCTCGAGCGGGACTAGCACAGATACGCAGTATTTT. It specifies CAGSSGTSTDTQYF. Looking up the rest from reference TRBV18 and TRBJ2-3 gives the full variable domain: NAGVMQNPRHLVRRRGQEARLRCSPMKGHSHVYWYRQLPEEGLKFMVYLQKENIIDESGMPKERFSAEFPKEGPSILRIQQVVRGDSAAYFCAGSSGTSTDTQYFGPGTRLTVL.

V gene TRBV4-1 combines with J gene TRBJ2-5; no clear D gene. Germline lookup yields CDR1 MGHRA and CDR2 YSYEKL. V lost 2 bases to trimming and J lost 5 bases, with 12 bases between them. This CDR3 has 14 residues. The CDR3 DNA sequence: TGCGCCAGCAGCCAACGGACCTGGGCTGAGACCCAGTACTTC. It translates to CASSQRTWAETQYF.

For the CDR3, the DNA is TGTGCCAGCAGTTTACACGGAAACGAGCAGTACTTC. Its translation is CASSLHGNEQYF. The chain combines TRBV12-3 or TRBV12-4 with TRBJ2-4; D ambiguous. The J call is uncertain, as TRBJ2-7 better fits the DNA end. The CDR3 covers 12 residues.

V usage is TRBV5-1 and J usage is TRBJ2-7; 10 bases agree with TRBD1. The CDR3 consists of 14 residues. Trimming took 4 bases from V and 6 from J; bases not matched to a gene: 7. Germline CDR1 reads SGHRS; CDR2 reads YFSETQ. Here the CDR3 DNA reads TGCGCCAGCAGCCACCAGGGACAGGGGACCGAGCAGTACTTC. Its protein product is CASSHQGQGTEQYF.